This record looks at one T cell receptor beta chain sequence and its context. Profiled with immunoSEQ multiplex PCR; TCRdb holds only in-frame clones, not every one. The sample includes 250,000 or so clones, roughly nine tenths seen only once; the top ten take around 8.8%. V lost 0 bases, J lost 3 bases, and 12 bases lay in between. The CDR3 extends over 15 amino acids. CDR1 is SGHNT, CDR2 YYREEE, per germline (reference sequence). The data are from a study of blood T cell repertoires in COVID-19. The source of this sequence is a man aged 35-49 years with active or convalescent COVID-19. Sequencing used peripheral blood. The chain recombines TRBV5-4 with TRBJ1-1; the D is unclear. CDR3: CASSLEARTYTEAFF. The CDR3 DNA follows: TGTGCCAGCAGCTTGGAGGCCAGGACTTACACTGAAGCTTTCTTT.